The 11 T cell receptor beta chains in this list originate from one sample, sequenced in a study of neurological immune-mediated disorders. Time point given: longitudinal time-point 1 (baseline). TCRdb processed the 5' RACE reads anew with MiXCR; each CDR3 protein has one entry. The sample has around 71,000 distinct CDR3 sequences, roughly an eighth seen once. Sequencing was done on a sample of PBMCs. These receptors all stem from a female donor with HTLV-1-associated myelopathy (HAM/TSP).

This clonotype has a count of ten or more. The rearrangement joins TRBV4-2 to TRBJ2-5; D is possibly TRBD2 (5 bases). Trimming stripped 4 bases from V and 5 bases from J, with 17 bases between. This CDR3 is 15 amino acids long. The germline gives CDR1 LGHNA, CDR2 YNFKEQ. CDR3 sequence (DNA): TGTGCCAGCAGCCGCCCCGGACTGGGGTCGGAGACCCAGTACTTC. This gives the protein CASSRPGLGSETQYF.

At least ten counts were recorded for this clonotype. The chain combines TRBV20-1 with TRBJ2-7; 14 nucleotides line up with TRBD2. The junction had 4 bases not matched to a gene; V was cut back by 5 bases and J by 4 bases. Looked up from germline, CDR1 is DFQATT and CDR2 is SNEGSKA (reference sequence). This CDR3 is 14 amino acids long. The CDR3 DNA reads as TGCAGTGCTTCGACTAGCGGGGGGGTGTACGAGCAGTACTTC. Translated, it gives CSASTSGGVYEQYF.

This clonotype appeared many times. The chain has TRBV3-1 and TRBJ2-3; D not resolved. The germline V gene encodes CDR1 LGHDT and CDR2 YNNKEL (reference sequence). The CDR3 is made up of 15 amino acids. The V and J ends lost 1 base and 2 bases respectively, with 10 bases between them. The CDR3: CASSQGARTTDTQYF. CDR3 DNA sequence: TGTGCCAGCAGCCAAGGCGCGCGGACCACAGATACGCAGTATTTT.

This clonotype was counted at least ten times. The chain employs TRBV11-2 and TRBJ1-6; D is possibly TRBD1 (5 bases). In germline, CDR1 is SGHAT, CDR2 FQNNGV. This CDR3 is 14 amino acids long. The V end lost 0 bases, the J end lost 9 bases, and 9 bases lay between the germline ends. This CDR3 reads CASSLDPGTSPLHF. The CDR3 DNA is TGTGCCAGCAGCTTAGATCCCGGGACTTCACCCCTCCACTTT.

As to this clonotype: A much larger clonotype is one base distant, so this may be a read error. The gene calls are TRBV11-2 and TRBJ2-7; the D call may be TRBD1 or TRBD2 (6 bases each). The CDR3 is 15 residues long. Germline V CDR1 and CDR2: SGHAT, FQNNGV. The CDR3 DNA reads as TGTGCCAGCAGCAGGAGGGGGTTAGGTTCCTACGACCAGTACTTC. This gives the protein CASSRRGLGSYDQYF.

The chain uses TRBV5-4 and TRBJ2-7; tentative D call: TRBD2 (6 bases). This CDR3 spans 17 amino acids. From germline, CDR1 is SGHNT and CDR2 YYREEE (reference sequence). The V end lost 2 bases, the J end lost 0 bases, and 18 bases lay between the germline ends. CDR3 bases: TGTGCCAGCAGCTTTCGGACTAACGCCCTAAGCTCCTACGAGCAGTACTTC. Protein: CASSFRTNALSSYEQYF.

For this clonotype: Possible read error: a much larger clone is one base away. This chain joins TRBV4-1 and TRBJ2-5, with D possibly being TRBD2 (6 bases). V lost 4 bases to trimming and J lost 2 bases, with 14 bases between them. Germline V gene data show CDR1 as MGHRA and CDR2 as YSYEKL. The CDR3 length is 15 residues. The CDR3 DNA is TGCGCCAGCAGCCCGGAGTACGGGGGACAAGAGACCCAGTACTTC. This codes for CASSPEYGGQETQYF.

This clonotype was seen a handful of times. This chain uses TRBV18 with TRBJ2-7; no firm D call. With 3 bases removed from V and 7 bases from J, the gap between germline ends came to 7 bases. The germline V gene encodes CDR1 KGHSH and CDR2 LQKENI. The CDR3 covers 11 residues. DNA for the CDR3: TGTGCCAGCTCACCTGGGCCAGAGCAGTACTTC. Translated, it gives CASSPGPEQYF. The full variable domain, completed using reference TRBV18 and TRBJ2-7, is NAGVMQNPRHLVRRRGQEARLRCSPMKGHSHVYWYRQLPEEGLKFMVYLQKENIIDESGMPKERFSAEFPKEGPSILRIQQVVRGDSAAYFCASSPGPEQYFGPGTRLTVT.

Remarks on this clonotype: Being one base from a much bigger clone, this may be a read error. V is TRBV12-3 or TRBV12-4 and J is TRBJ1-6, with 11 bases fitting TRBD1. The CDR3 loop spans 15 amino acids. The CDR3 sequence is CASSPGQGAHSPLNF. The CDR3 DNA reads as TGTGCCAGCAGCCCAGGACAGGGGGCCCATTCACCCCTCAACTTT.

J is TRBJ2-1 and V is TRBV4-1, with D perhaps TRBD1 or TRBD2 (5 bases each). Trimming took off 3 bases at V and 5 bases at J, with 11 bases between the two ends. The germline V gene encodes CDR1 MGHRA and CDR2 YSYEKL. The CDR3 length is 14 residues. CDR3 amino acids: CASSHEGRNNEQFF. CDR3 sequence (DNA): TGCGCCAGCAGCCACGAGGGGCGCAACAATGAGCAGTTCTTC.

This clonotype was counted many times. V is TRBV12-3 or TRBV12-4 and J is TRBJ2-7, with D unresolved. Trimming took off 6 bases at V and 5 bases at J, with 17 bases between the two ends. The CDR3 loop spans 14 amino acids. This chain's CDR3 is CASRHNWGNHEQYF. The CDR3 nucleotides are TGTGCCAGCAGACACAATTGGGGAAACCACGAGCAGTACTTC.